These T cell receptor beta chains were read from a single sample in a study of shared clonotypes between healthy human individuals. Using immunoSEQ multiplex PCR, the repertoire was profiled, and TCRdb retains in-frame clones only, with some absent. The table records about 1.1 million clones, 78% of them present only once. The sequencing sample was made of memory CD4+ T cells from PBMCs. These TCRs come from a man younger than 30 in good health. Some clones in this sample may be carry-over from other donors' samples. The CDR3 runs from the conserved cysteine through the conserved F or W. The order of the fields is V gene, J gene, clone size, D gene, CDR3 protein, CDR3 DNA. The D gene is left open where the match is weak. Not all rows give a size; the values are once, few, many and, for expanded clones, a class.

V gene: TRBV2
J gene: TRBJ1-1
clone size: NA
D gene: NA
CDR3 protein: CASSPQVVVFF
CDR3 DNA: TGTGCCAGCAGTCCACAGGTGGTGGTTTTCTTT

V gene: TRBV7-9
J gene: TRBJ2-2
clone size: once
D gene: NA
CDR3 protein: CASSTRTRSNTGELFF
CDR3 DNA: TGTGCCAGCAGCACCCGGACTCGATCGAACACCGGGGAGCTGTTTTTT

V gene: TRBV5-4
J gene: TRBJ2-7
clone size: NA
D gene: NA
CDR3 protein: CASSLEGNRPSYEQYF
CDR3 DNA: TGTGCCAGCAGCTTGGAGGGTAACAGGCCATCCTACGAGCAGTACTTC

V gene: TRBV7-2
J gene: TRBJ2-5
clone size: NA
D gene: NA
CDR3 protein: CASSLGLGAETQYF
CDR3 DNA: TGTGCCAGCAGCTTAGGACTAGGTGCAGAGACCCAGTACTTC

V gene: TRBV29-1
J gene: TRBJ1-1
clone size: few
D gene: NA
CDR3 protein: CSVALRRNTEAFF
CDR3 DNA: TGCAGCGTTGCCTTACGTCGGAACACTGAAGCTTTCTTT

V gene: TRBV5-1
J gene: TRBJ2-1
clone size: once
D gene: NA
CDR3 protein: CASSLEGPHNEQFF
CDR3 DNA: TGCGCCAGCAGCTTGGAGGGACCGCACAATGAGCAGTTCTTC

V gene: TRBV21-1
J gene: TRBJ2-5
clone size: NA
D gene: NA
CDR3 protein: CASSKLTGRVTQYF
CDR3 DNA: TGTGCCAGCAGCAAACTGACGGGGCGCGTGACCCAGTACTTC

V gene: TRBV19
J gene: TRBJ1-5
clone size: NA
D gene: NA
CDR3 protein: CASTTPGATANQPQHF
CDR3 DNA: TGTGCCAGTACCACCCCGGGGGCGACTGCCAATCAGCCCCAGCATTTT

V gene: TRBV11-3
J gene: TRBJ2-5
clone size: once
D gene: TRBD1
CDR3 protein: CASSSRTGYFETQYF
CDR3 DNA: TGTGCCAGCAGCTCGCGGACAGGGTATTTCGAGACCCAGTACTTC

V gene: TRBV28
J gene: TRBJ1-5
clone size: NA
D gene: NA
CDR3 protein: CASSLWYRLDQPQHF
CDR3 DNA: TGTGCCAGCAGTTTGTGGTACAGGTTGGATCAGCCCCAGCATTTT

V gene: TRBV19
J gene: TRBJ2-5
clone size: NA
D gene: NA
CDR3 protein: CASSARRGETQYF
CDR3 DNA: TGTGCCAGTAGTGCCAGGAGGGGAGAGACCCAGTACTTC

V gene: TRBV18
J gene: TRBJ2-5
clone size: NA
D gene: NA
CDR3 protein: CASSSDIQETQYF
CDR3 DNA: TGTGCCAGCTCCTCAGATATACAAGAGACCCAGTACTTC

V gene: TRBV25-1
J gene: TRBJ2-1
clone size: NA
D gene: NA
CDR3 protein: CASREQDLASNEQFF
CDR3 DNA: TGTGCCAGCAGAGAGCAGGACCTAGCGAGCAATGAGCAGTTCTTC

V gene: TRBV7-8
J gene: TRBJ1-5
clone size: NA
D gene: NA
CDR3 protein: CASSFRGVNQPQHF
CDR3 DNA: TGTGCCAGCAGCTTTAGAGGGGTCAATCAGCCCCAGCATTTT

V gene: TRBV7-7
J gene: TRBJ2-5
clone size: NA
D gene: NA
CDR3 protein: CASSPTGSAETQYF
CDR3 DNA: TGTGCCAGCAGCCCCACGGGCAGCGCCGAGACCCAGTACTTC

V gene: TRBV5-1
J gene: TRBJ1-1
clone size: NA
D gene: NA
CDR3 protein: CASSLEPVYTEAFF
CDR3 DNA: TGCGCCAGCAGCTTGGAGCCGGTTTACACTGAAGCTTTCTTT

V gene: TRBV4-3
J gene: TRBJ2-1
clone size: many
D gene: NA
CDR3 protein: CASSQVAWSYNEQFF
CDR3 DNA: TGCGCCAGCAGCCAAGTCGCGTGGTCCTACAATGAGCAGTTCTTC

V gene: TRBV19
J gene: TRBJ2-2
clone size: NA
D gene: NA
CDR3 protein: CASSIEQFTGELFF
CDR3 DNA: TGTGCCAGTAGTATAGAACAGTTCACCGGGGAGCTGTTTTTT

V gene: TRBV5-1
J gene: TRBJ1-1
clone size: NA
D gene: NA
CDR3 protein: CASSFGTGTEAFF
CDR3 DNA: TGCGCCAGCAGCTTCGGGACGGGCACTGAAGCTTTCTTT

V gene: TRBV2
J gene: TRBJ2-7
clone size: NA
D gene: NA
CDR3 protein: CASSYNREQYF
CDR3 DNA: TGTGCCAGCAGTTATAACAGAGAGCAGTACTTC

V gene: TRBV19
J gene: TRBJ1-5
clone size: few
D gene: TRBD1
CDR3 protein: CASRHPGQGFNQPQHF
CDR3 DNA: TGTGCCAGTAGGCATCCGGGACAGGGATTCAATCAGCCCCAGCATTTT

V gene: TRBV28
J gene: TRBJ2-7
clone size: NA
D gene: TRBD2
CDR3 protein: CASTVGGAGVSYEQYF
CDR3 DNA: TGTGCCAGCACCGTGGGAGGGGCGGGAGTATCCTACGAGCAGTACTTC

V gene: TRBV20-1
J gene: TRBJ2-1
clone size: NA
D gene: NA
CDR3 protein: CSASPHEQFF
CDR3 DNA: TGCAGTGCTAGTCCGCATGAGCAGTTCTTC

V gene: TRBV5-6
J gene: TRBJ2-3
clone size: NA
D gene: NA
CDR3 protein: CASSLLYRVSDTQYF
CDR3 DNA: TGTGCCAGCAGCTTGTTATACAGGGTGTCAGATACGCAGTATTTT

V gene: TRBV18
J gene: TRBJ2-2
clone size: NA
D gene: NA
CDR3 protein: CASSPQTPNTGELFF
CDR3 DNA: TGTGCCAGCTCACCCCAGACACCTAACACCGGGGAGCTGTTTTTT

V gene: TRBV11-2
J gene: TRBJ2-2
clone size: NA
D gene: TRBD1
CDR3 protein: CASSFWDRGGELFF
CDR3 DNA: TGTGCCAGCAGCTTCTGGGACAGGGGCGGGGAGCTGTTTTTT

V gene: TRBV28
J gene: TRBJ2-6
clone size: once
D gene: TRBD1
CDR3 protein: CASSSRTGVNSGANVLTF
CDR3 DNA: TGTGCCAGCAGTTCAAGGACAGGGGTAAACTCTGGGGCCAACGTCCTGACTTTC

V gene: TRBV6-6
J gene: TRBJ1-4
clone size: NA
D gene: TRBD1
CDR3 protein: CASSLTGENEKLFF
CDR3 DNA: TGTGCCAGCAGTCTCACAGGGGAGAATGAAAAACTGTTTTTT

V gene: TRBV18
J gene: TRBJ1-5
clone size: few
D gene: NA
CDR3 protein: CASSPGEDQPQHF
CDR3 DNA: TGTGCCAGCTCCCCAGGGGAAGATCAGCCCCAGCATTTT

V gene: TRBV6-1
J gene: TRBJ2-3
clone size: NA
D gene: TRBD1
CDR3 protein: CATRGSTDTQYF
CDR3 DNA: TGTGCCACCAGGGGGAGCACAGATACGCAGTATTTT

V gene: TRBV2
J gene: TRBJ2-1
clone size: NA
D gene: TRBD2
CDR3 protein: CASSELAGAHNEQFF
CDR3 DNA: TGTGCCAGCAGTGAACTAGCGGGAGCTCACAATGAGCAGTTCTTC

V gene: TRBV2
J gene: TRBJ2-5
clone size: NA
D gene: NA
CDR3 protein: CASSLQETQYF
CDR3 DNA: TGTGCCAGCAGCCTGCAAGAGACCCAGTACTTC